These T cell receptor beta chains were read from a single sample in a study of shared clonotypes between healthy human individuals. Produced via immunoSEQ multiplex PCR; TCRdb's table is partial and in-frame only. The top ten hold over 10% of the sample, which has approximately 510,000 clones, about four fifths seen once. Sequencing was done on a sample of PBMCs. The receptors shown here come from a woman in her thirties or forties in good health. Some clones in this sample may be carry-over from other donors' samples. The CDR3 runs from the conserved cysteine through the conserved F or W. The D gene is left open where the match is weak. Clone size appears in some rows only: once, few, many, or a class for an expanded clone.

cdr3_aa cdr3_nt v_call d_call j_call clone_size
CASSPPFSYGYTF TGTGCCAGCTCACCACCATTCTCCTATGGCTACACCTTC TRBV18 - TRBJ1-2 -
CASSLRCTSGSGGDEQYF TGTGCCAGCAGCTTACGTTGCACTAGCGGGAGTGGAGGGGACGAGCAGTACTTC TRBV21-1 - TRBJ2-7 -
CASSLAGYNEQFF TGTGCCAGCAGCCTAGCTGGCTACAATGAGCAGTTCTTC TRBV11-3 - TRBJ2-1 -
CASSLGDRSGEQYF TGTGCCAGCAGCTTGGGGGACAGATCCGGCGAGCAGTACTTC TRBV7-9 TRBD1 TRBJ2-7 -
CASSLGVYVGLAGDTQYF TGTGCCAGCAGTTTGGGAGTTTATGTGGGACTAGCGGGAGATACGCAGTATTTT TRBV28 TRBD2 TRBJ2-3 -
CASRGLAGGPETQYF TGTGCCAGCAGGGGACTAGCGGGAGGGCCTGAGACCCAGTACTTC TRBV2 TRBD2 TRBJ2-5 -
CASSLSGEQYF TGTGCCAGCAGCCTTAGCGGCGAGCAGTACTTC TRBV7-9 - TRBJ2-7 -
CASSQDWSQPQHF TGCGCCAGCAGCCAAGATTGGAGTCAGCCCCAGCATTTT TRBV4-3 - TRBJ1-5 -
CASSPTFRGGEQFF TGTGCCAGCTCACCAACATTTCGAGGAGGTGAGCAGTTCTTC TRBV18 - TRBJ2-1 -
CASSPEGSYNEQFF TGTGCCAGCTCCCCAGAGGGATCCTACAATGAGCAGTTCTTC TRBV25-1 - TRBJ2-1 -
CSVVPGLAGNLGYNEQFF TGCAGCGTTGTACCGGGACTAGCGGGAAACTTGGGGTACAATGAGCAGTTCTTC TRBV29-1 TRBD2 TRBJ2-1 -
CASSLVTGLNIQYF TGTGCCAGCAGCTTGGTGACAGGGCTAAACATTCAGTACTTC TRBV5-6 TRBD1 TRBJ2-4 -
CASSGGLTDTQYF TGTGCCAGCAGCGGAGGTCTCACAGATACGCAGTATTTT TRBV6-1 - TRBJ2-3 -
CASSLARLAGDTGELFF TGTGCCAGCAGCTTAGCGAGACTAGCGGGAGACACCGGGGAGCTGTTTTTT TRBV7-9 TRBD2 TRBJ2-2 -
CASSLPDPSSYEQYF TGTGCCAGCAGCCTACCCGACCCAAGCTCCTACGAGCAGTACTTC TRBV28 - TRBJ2-7 -
CASSGPLETQYF TGTGCCAGCAGCGGTCCTTTAGAGACCCAGTACTTC TRBV28 - TRBJ2-5 -
CATGAPNEKLFF TGTGCTACAGGGGCACCTAATGAAAAACTGTTTTTT TRBV5-4 TRBD1 TRBJ1-4 -
CAAKGYPISYEQYF TGTGCCGCGAAGGGCTACCCCATCTCCTACGAGCAGTACTTC TRBV5-8 - TRBJ2-7 -
CASSLPGNTGELFF TGTGCCAGCTCACTTCCGGGGAACACCGGGGAGCTGTTTTTT TRBV18 - TRBJ2-2 -
CSVEAQENTEAFF TGCAGCGTTGAAGCACAGGAGAACACTGAAGCTTTCTTT TRBV29-1 - TRBJ1-1 -
CASLGLAGGETQYF TGTGCCAGCTTAGGGCTAGCGGGAGGAGAGACCCAGTACTTC TRBV6-1 TRBD2 TRBJ2-5 -
CAWSEQGRRQPQHF TGTGCCTGGAGTGAACAGGGGAGGCGGCAGCCCCAGCATTTT TRBV30 TRBD1 TRBJ1-5 few
CATSRDLVDTIYF TGTGCCACCAGCAGAGATCTCGTAGACACCATATATTTT TRBV15 - TRBJ1-3 -
CASRLRDRESYGYTF TGTGCCAGCAGATTACGGGACAGGGAAAGCTATGGCTACACCTTC TRBV21-1 - TRBJ1-2 -
CATSREGASDEQFF TGTGCCACCAGCAGAGAGGGGGCGAGTGATGAGCAGTTCTTC TRBV15 - TRBJ2-1 many
CASIFGGQGGYEQYF TGTGCCAGCATTTTTGGGGGACAGGGGGGTTACGAGCAGTACTTC TRBV28 TRBD1 TRBJ2-7 -
CASSYSGSPLHF TGTGCCAGCAGTTACTCTGGTTCACCCCTCCACTTT TRBV6-5 - TRBJ1-6 -
CASTVGGSGGGEQYF TGTGCCAGCACCGTTGGGGGTAGCGGCGGGGGCGAGCAGTACTTC TRBV6-5 TRBD2 TRBJ2-7 once
CATSRERAGVAEAFF TGTGCCACCAGCAGAGAGAGGGCGGGGGTCGCTGAAGCTTTCTTT TRBV15 - TRBJ1-1 -
CASSQGGSGRGNEQFF TGTGCCAGCAGCCAAGGGGGTAGCGGCCGGGGTAATGAGCAGTTCTTC TRBV14 - TRBJ2-1 many
CASSYSWDEDTEAFF TGTGCCAGCAGTTACTCTTGGGACGAGGACACTGAAGCTTTCTTT TRBV6-7 - TRBJ1-1 -
CASSLDNGPIHGELFF TGTGCCAGCAGCCTAGACAACGGACCGATTCACGGGGAGCTGTTTTTT TRBV7-9 - TRBJ2-2 -
CASSLGGGGNTIYF TGTGCCAGCAGCTTGGGTGGTGGTGGAAACACCATATATTTT TRBV7-2 - TRBJ1-3 -
CASSPVTIAEEQFF TGTGCCAGCTCACCTGTGACTATAGCGGAAGAGCAGTTCTTC TRBV18 - TRBJ2-1 once
CASSLSFGVTEAFF TGTGCCAGCAGTTTAAGCTTTGGGGTGACTGAAGCTTTCTTT TRBV28 - TRBJ1-1 -
CASSDSWSQTYNEQFF TGTGCCAGCAGTGACTCCTGGAGCCAAACCTACAATGAGCAGTTCTTC TRBV6-4 - TRBJ2-1 -
CASSPGGGSEKLFF TGTGCCAGCTCACCAGGGGGAGGGTCCGAAAAACTGTTTTTT TRBV18 - TRBJ1-4 -
CASSARGGDYNEQFF TGTGCCAGCAGCGCCCGGGGCGGGGACTACAATGAGCAGTTCTTC TRBV9 - TRBJ2-1 -